Included here is one T cell receptor beta chain sequence, with context. Its cognate antigen is unknown. TEMRA cells were enriched by FACS, and CD4+ and CD8+ T cells were negatively isolated. The sample originates from a study of CD8 T cells in Susac syndrome. General study findings and limits: Clonal CD8+ expansion in Susac was highest in TEMRA cells and active patients.

When the RNA was reverse transcribed, random hexamers were used with an input of about 0.45 to 1 ug. TCRdb reprocessed the immunoSEQ multiplex PCR reads via MiXCR and lists one record per CDR3 protein. The sample shows tens of thousands of distinct CDR3 sequences, 85% to 95% of them seen only once. Germline V gene data show CDR1 as MNHNS and CDR2 as SASEGT. The J segment lost 3 bases and the V segment lost 6 bases, leaving 8 bases of the junction unmatched. The length of the CDR3 is 15 residues. The chain recombines TRBV6-1 with TRBJ1-2; TRBD1 matches at 9 bases. The sample consisted of CD8+ T cells from PBMCs. The TCR sequence derives from a human donor with Susac syndrome. CDR3: CASSQGTGGYYGYTF. CDR3 DNA: TGTGCCAGCAGCCAGGGAACAGGGGGCTACTATGGCTACACCTTC.